These 19 T cell receptor beta chains share one sample of origin, sequenced in a study of blood T cell repertoires in COVID-19. Here immunoSEQ multiplex PCR was the method, and the copy in TCRdb shows in-frame clones only, minus some. The sample contains over 130,000 clones, 80% to 85% of which appear only once. The sample comprised peripheral blood. These receptors were collected from a woman older than 75 with acute or convalescent COVID-19.

The chain uses TRBV30 and TRBJ2-5; D uncertain. V was trimmed by 4 bases and J by 4 bases, leaving 7 bases between them. The CDR3 length is 11 residues. Germline loops: CDR1 GTSNPN, CDR2 SVGIG (reference sequence). In DNA form, the CDR3 reads TGTGCCTGGACAACGGTAGAGACCCAGTACTTC. This translates into CAWTTVETQYF.

This chain links TRBV6-6 with TRBJ1-4; TRBD1 matches 7 bases. This CDR3 spans 17 amino acids. The germline CDR1 and CDR2 sequences are MNHNY and SVGAGI (reference sequence). V lost 5 bases, J lost 5 bases, and 14 bases stayed unmatched. The CDR3 sequence is CASSPLMAGTVNEKLFF. DNA of the CDR3: TGTGCCAGCAGTCCCCTTATGGCCGGGACAGTGAATGAAAAACTGTTTTTT.

This chain joins TRBV6-6 and TRBJ2-2; 10 positions match TRBD1. This CDR3 has 15 amino acids. The V and J ends lost 2 bases and 5 bases, in that order; junction bases with no gene match: 2. CDR1 MNHNY and CDR2 SVGAGI come from the germline V gene (reference sequence). CDR3 in amino acids: CASSYMGQGTGELFF. DNA of the CDR3: TGTGCCAGCAGTTACATGGGACAGGGGACCGGGGAGCTGTTTTTT.

This sequence joins TRBV25-1 and TRBJ1-6; the D gene is possibly TRBD1 (6 bases). V lost 11 bases and J 5 bases, leaving 13 bases between the germline ends. Germline V lookup: CDR1 MGHDK, CDR2 SYGVNS. CDR3 length: 13 residues. The CDR3 loop is CASGVGNNSPLHF. CDR3 in DNA: TGTGCCTCAGGGGTGGGGAATAATTCACCCCTCCACTTT.

The V call is TRBV4-1, the J call TRBJ1-2; 9 bases map to TRBD1. Germline V gives CDR1 MGHRA, CDR2 YSYEKL. The CDR3 length is 14 residues. V shed 3 bases, J shed 6 bases, and the junction held 5 bases outside the gene matches. The CDR3 protein is CASSQTGTGNGYTF. Written as DNA, the CDR3 is TGCGCCAGCAGCCAGACCGGGACAGGGAATGGCTACACCTTC.

V and J are TRBV28 and TRBJ1-4; D might be TRBD1 (5 bases). Germline lookup yields CDR1 MDHEN and CDR2 SYDVKM. V was trimmed by 7 bases and J by 0 bases, leaving 12 bases between them. This CDR3 is 15 amino acids long. The CDR3 nucleotides are TGTGCCAGCAACCGCGACAGACCAACTAATGAAAAACTGTTTTTT. Amino acid sequence: CASNRDRPTNEKLFF. The full variable domain, rest sourced from reference TRBV28 and TRBJ1-4, is DVKVTQSSRYLVKRTGEKVFLECVQDMDHENMFWYRQDPGLGLRLIYFSYDVKMKEKGDIPEGYSVSREKKERFSLILESASTNQTSMYLCASNRDRPTNEKLFFGSGTQLSVL.

This clone was observed a few times. This chain joins TRBV28 and TRBJ1-2; TRBD1 might be the D (6 bases). V lost 4 bases and J lost 3, with 18 bases in between. The CDR3 is made up of 16 amino acids. Germline lookup yields CDR1 MDHEN and CDR2 SYDVKM. The CDR3 sequence is CASSYRVGTGDYGYTF. The CDR3 DNA is TGTGCCAGCAGTTACAGGGTTGGAACCGGGGACTATGGCTACACCTTC.

The chain links TRBV12-3 or TRBV12-4 to TRBJ2-5; the D is unclear. The CDR3 has 13 amino acids. Trimming removed 5 bases from V and 5 bases from J, with 12 bases in between. The CDR3 loop is CASSLGPRETQYF. The DNA for the CDR3 is TGTGCCAGCAGTCTAGGGCCGAGGGAGACCCAGTACTTC.

In this sample, this clone turned up a few times. The rearrangement joins TRBV10-2 to TRBJ2-1, with TRBD2 matching over 8 bases. The length of the CDR3 is 17 residues. CDR1 WSHSY and CDR2 SAAADI come from the germline V gene. The trim removed 3 bases at V and 8 bases at J, leaving 15 bases unmatched. For the CDR3, the DNA is TGCGCCAGCAGTGACTCCGGACTAGCTCTACCTAGGGATGAGCAGTTCTTC. Translated: CASSDSGLALPRDEQFF.

V gene TRBV15 combines with J gene TRBJ2-1; a possible D gene is TRBD1 (6 bases). The CDR3 totals 15 residues. Looked up from germline, CDR1 is LNHNV and CDR2 is YYDKDF (reference sequence). V gave up 1 base and J gave up 5 bases, with 12 bases separating them. CDR3 sequence (DNA): TGTGCCACCAGCAGAGTTGACAGGTTCGACAATGAGCAGTTCTTC. This translates into CATSRVDRFDNEQFF.

The rearrangement uses TRBV3-1 (or the pseudogene TRBV3-2) and TRBJ2-7, with 9 bases that match TRBD1. Germline trimming cut 4 bases from V and 7 bases from J; bases unmatched to any gene: 11. The CDR3 loop spans 15 amino acids. Germline CDR1 LGHDT, CDR2 YNNKEL (reference sequence). CDR3 amino acids: CASSLTPGTGSEQYF. In nucleotides, the CDR3 is TGTGCCAGCAGCCTGACGCCCGGGACAGGGAGTGAGCAGTACTTC.

This sequence joins TRBV27 and TRBJ1-4; 9 nucleotides line up with TRBD1. The CDR3 sequence is 14 residues long. J gave up 7 bases and V 7 bases, and 7 bases lay outside the gene matches. The V gene's germline CDR1 is MNHEY and CDR2 SMNVEV (reference sequence). CDR3: CASKSTGGGEKLFF. The CDR3 DNA reads TGTGCCAGCAAATCAACAGGGGGCGGTGAAAAACTGTTTTTT.

This chain connects TRBV10-3 to TRBJ1-6; D is undetermined. Trimming pared 10 bases from V and 7 bases from J, leaving 14 bases between. Per the germline V gene, CDR1 is ENHRY and CDR2 is SYGVKD. The CDR3 totals 13 residues. CDR3 DNA: TGTGCCACCTCCGGGAAACCGAATTCACCCCTCCACTTT. Protein: CATSGKPNSPLHF.

This clone was counted only a few times. The rearrangement uses TRBV11-2 and TRBJ2-1, with a possible D match to TRBD2 (5 bases). Between the trimmed V and J ends, which lost 6 bases and 15 bases, there was a span of 24 bases. The CDR3 has 14 residues. Germline V gene lookup returns CDR1 SGHAT and CDR2 FQNNGV. The CDR3 protein is CASSPENRGRFRFF. The CDR3 DNA follows: TGTGCCAGCAGTCCTGAGAACCGGGGAAGATTTAGGTTCTTC.

This rearrangement joins TRBV5-1 to TRBJ1-5; D is unresolved. Trimming removed 3 bases at V and 2 bases at J, with 6 bases between. This CDR3 comprises 13 residues. Looked up from germline, CDR1 is SGHRS and CDR2 is YFSETQ. In nucleotides, the CDR3 is TGCGCCAGCAGCTGGGAGGGCAATCAGCCCCAGCATTTT. Protein: CASSWEGNQPQHF.

The CDR3, as DNA: TGTGCCAGCAGTTTGAAACTAGCGGGAGTGTTTGGAGGACAAGAGACCCAGTACTTC. Translated, it gives CASSLKLAGVFGGQETQYF. This sequence joins TRBV28 and TRBJ2-5, with TRBD2 identical over 11 bases. Germline assignment: CDR1 MDHEN and CDR2 SYDVKM. The CDR3 is 19 residues long. The V and J ends lost 3 bases and 2 bases, in that order; junction bases with no gene match: 14.

The gene calls are TRBV7-8 and TRBJ2-5, with 9 bases lining up with TRBD2. Per germline, CDR1 SGHVS and CDR2 FQNEAQ. CDR3 size: 16 residues. The trim removed 2 bases at V and 4 bases at J, leaving 8 bases unmatched. CDR3 nucleotide sequence: TGTGCCAGCAGCTTAACCGCTAGCGGGGCCATAGAGACCCAGTACTTC. This sequence encodes CASSLTASGAIETQYF.

The chain joins TRBV5-6 to TRBJ1-1; D perhaps matches TRBD1 (6 bases). The CDR3 is 17 residues long. The germline gives CDR1 SGHDT, CDR2 YYEEEE. Trimming took 5 bases from V and 1 from J, leaving 21 bases between them. This CDR3 is CASSPAGQGPKNTEAFF. In nucleotides, the CDR3 is TGTGCCAGCAGTCCCGCCGGGCAGGGGCCTAAGAACACTGAAGCTTTCTTT.

Notes on this clone: At one of its ends the junction is not consistent with the germline gene, which may arise from a read error. The sample carries other DNA sequences with the same CDR3. The J gene is TRBJ1-1, the V gene TRBV7-2; D gene ambiguous. The CDR3 is made up of 15 amino acids. The germline V gene has CDR1 SGHTA and CDR2 FQGNSA. The CDR3 reads CASSLLGRMNTEAFF. DNA for the CDR3: TGTGCCAGCAGCTTATTGGGGAGAATGAACACTGAAGCCTTCTTT. Complete variable domain (other parts from reference TRBV7-2 and TRBJ1-1): GAGVSQSPSNKVTEKGKDVELRCDPISGHTALYWYRQSLGQGLEFLIYFQGNSAPDKSGLPSDRFSAERTGGSVSTLTIQRTQQEDSAVYLCASSLLGRMNTEAFFGQGTRLTVV.